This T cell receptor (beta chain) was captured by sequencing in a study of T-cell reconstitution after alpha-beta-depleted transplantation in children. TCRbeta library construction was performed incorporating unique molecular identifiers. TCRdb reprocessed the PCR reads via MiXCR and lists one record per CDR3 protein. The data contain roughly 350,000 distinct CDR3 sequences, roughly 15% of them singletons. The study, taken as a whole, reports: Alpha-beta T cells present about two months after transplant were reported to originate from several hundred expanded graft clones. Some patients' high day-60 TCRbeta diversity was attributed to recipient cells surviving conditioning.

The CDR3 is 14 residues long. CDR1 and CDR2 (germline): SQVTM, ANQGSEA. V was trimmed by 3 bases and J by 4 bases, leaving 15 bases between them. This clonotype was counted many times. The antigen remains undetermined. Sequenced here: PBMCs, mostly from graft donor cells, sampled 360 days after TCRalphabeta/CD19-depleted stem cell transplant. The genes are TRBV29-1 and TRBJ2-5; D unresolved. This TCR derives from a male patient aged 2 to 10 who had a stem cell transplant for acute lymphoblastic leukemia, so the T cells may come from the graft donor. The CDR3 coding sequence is TGCAGCGTTGAGAAGGCGACGGGTACAGAGACCCAGTACTTC. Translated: CSVEKATGTETQYF.